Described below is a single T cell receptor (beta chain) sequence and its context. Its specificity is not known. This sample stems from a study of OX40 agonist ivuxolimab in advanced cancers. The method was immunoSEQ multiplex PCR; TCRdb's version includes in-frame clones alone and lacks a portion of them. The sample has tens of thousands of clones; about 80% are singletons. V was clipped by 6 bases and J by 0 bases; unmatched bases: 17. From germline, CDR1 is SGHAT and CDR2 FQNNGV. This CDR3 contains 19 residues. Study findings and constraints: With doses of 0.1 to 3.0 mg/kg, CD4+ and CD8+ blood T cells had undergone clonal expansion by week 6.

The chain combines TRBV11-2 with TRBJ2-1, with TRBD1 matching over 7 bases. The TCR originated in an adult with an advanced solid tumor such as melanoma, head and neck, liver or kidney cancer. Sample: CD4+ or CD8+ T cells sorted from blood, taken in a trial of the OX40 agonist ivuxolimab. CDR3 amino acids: CASRHVGQAVSSSYNEQFF. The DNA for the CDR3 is TGTGCCAGCAGACACGTCGGACAGGCCGTATCGAGCTCCTACAATGAGCAGTTCTTC.